This T cell receptor (beta chain) originates from a study of beta chain features in type 1 diabetes. Overall study results and limits: A greater similarity of naive, central memory and Treg TCRB repertoires was seen among patients than among healthy donors. Fewer junction insertions and more nucleotide deletions appeared in type 1 diabetes patients. The question of HLA type influencing TCRB rearrangement was one that remained unresolved here. For Type 1 diabetes patients, all four CD4+ subsets carried TCRB CDR3s that were moderately but significantly shorter.

About this clone itself: The antigen is unknown.

Expressed TCRB transcripts were sequenced after all isolated RNA was converted to cDNA. Clones were read by immunoSEQ multiplex PCR, and TCRdb kept only the in-frame ones, dropping some. The sample has hundreds of thousands of clones, 13% seen once. Staining for CD45RO/CCR7/CD25/CD127/CD95/CD27 allowed sorting of CD4+ naive, central memory, regulatory and stem cell-like memory cells. CDR1 SGHDT and CDR2 YYEEEE come from the germline V gene. The CDR3 runs 13 residues. The V segment lost 4 bases and the J segment 7 bases; nucleotides outside the gene matches: 6. The sample taken for sequencing was naive CD4+ T cells from blood. The receptor's source is a man younger than 35 with type 1 diabetes. The J gene is TRBJ2-7, the V gene TRBV5-6; TRBD1 agrees at 9 bases. The CDR3 bases are TGTGCCAGCAGCAGGGGACAGGGCAGGGAGCAGTACTTC. It codes for CASSRGQGREQYF.